This TCR beta chain was obtained from a study of vaccination and CD4 T cells after COVID-19. Study-wide background: The cells were exposed to overlapping spike peptides originating from SARS-CoV-2, HCoV-NL63, HCoV-OC43 and HCoV-229E for stimulation. Overall study results and limits: The median count of SARS-CoV-2-reactive clonotypes rose from approximately 21 to 40, not significantly.

Sequenced with the Oncomine TCR Beta short-read assay was DNA taken from cultured CD4+ T cells. The template was genomic DNA from cultured CD4+ T cells. TCRdb recomputed calls from the PCR reads with MiXCR, one row per CDR3 protein. The sample yields thousands of distinct CDR3 sequences, around a third seen once. Treatment here: roughly 10-day PBMC culture with coronavirus spike peptide pools or control peptides (ViraFEST assay). CD4+ T lymphocytes from the unexposed donor were collected before the COVID-19 pandemic (2011-2018). The V end was cut by 3 bases, the J end by 5 bases, with 5 bases between. Germline values: CDR1 MNHNS, CDR2 SASEGT. This CDR3 is 12 amino acids long. Details on this clonotype: Its antigen is still unknown.

The source of this sequence is a human donor in good health. The rearrangement uses TRBV6-1 and TRBJ1-5, with D hard to call. The sequenced sample was CD4+ T cells from blood, cultured in vitro. CDR3 sequence (DNA): TGTGCCAGCAGTGAGCGAGATCAGCCCCAGCATTTT. Translation: CASSERDQPQHF.